Listed below are T cell receptor beta chains from one sample, sequenced in a study of Ad26.COV2.S vaccination and SARS-CoV-2 variants. Some clones are missing from TCRdb's copy, which holds only in-frame ones; the method was immunoSEQ multiplex PCR. Altogether approximately 300,000 clones are present, roughly 80% being singletons, with the ten largest covering roughly 2%. The source was peripheral blood, collected in a trial of Ad26.COV2.S vaccine versus placebo. These receptors all come from a person between 18 and 65 years old who received the Ad26.COV2.S COVID-19 vaccine or a placebo. The CDR3 runs from the conserved cysteine through the conserved F or W. A D gene is named only where the DNA matches it firmly. Rows may omit the clone size; those that give it use once, few, many or a size class.

d_call,v_call,j_call,clone_size,cdr3_aa,cdr3_nt
.,TRBV27,TRBJ2-3,.,CASSTRTDTQYF,TGTGCCAGCAGTACGCGCACAGATACGCAGTATTTT
TRBD1,TRBV7-3,TRBJ2-7,.,CASSPSGQDEQYF,TGTGCCAGCAGCCCTTCCGGACAGGACGAGCAGTACTTC
.,TRBV2,TRBJ1-1,.,CASTDPWTDNTEAFF,TGTGCCAGCACGGACCCCTGGACGGATAACACTGAAGCTTTCTTT
TRBD1,TRBV20-1,TRBJ1-2,.,CSAESRQGAF,TGCAGTGCTGAGAGCCGACAGGGAGCCTTC
.,TRBV19,TRBJ1-2,.,CASSIPRGRGGHNYGYTF,TGTGCCAGTAGTATCCCCCGTGGAAGGGGAGGCCATAACTATGGCTACACCTTC
TRBD1,TRBV11-2,TRBJ1-2,.,CASSFGQGPNYGYTF,TGTGCCAGCAGCTTTGGACAGGGGCCTAACTATGGCTACACCTTC
TRBD1,TRBV6-5,TRBJ2-7,.,CASSLRQGGSYEQYF,TGTGCCAGCAGCCTTCGACAGGGGGGTAGCTACGAGCAGTACTTC
TRBD1,TRBV18,TRBJ1-5,.,CASSETGGANQPQHF,TGTGCCAGCTCAGAGACAGGGGGCGCCAATCAGCCCCAGCATTTT
TRBD1,TRBV5-8,TRBJ1-5,.,CASSLFSGGELGQPQHF,TGTGCCAGCAGCTTGTTTTCAGGGGGCGAGCTAGGACAGCCCCAGCATTTT
.,TRBV19,TRBJ1-1,few,CASSTGTRPTEAFF,TGTGCCAGTAGCACTGGGACGAGACCCACTGAAGCTTTCTTT
TRBD1,TRBV29-1,TRBJ2-7,.,CSVTGTGVEQYF,TGCAGCGTAACCGGGACAGGGGTCGAGCAGTACTTC
.,TRBV5-4,TRBJ1-2,.,CACRGPLDYGYTF,TGTGCCTGCCGGGGCCCCTTGGACTATGGCTACACCTTC
.,TRBV4-2,TRBJ2-7,.,CASSPSQGRYEQYF,TGTGCCAGCAGCCCCTCCCAGGGGCGGTATGAGCAGTACTTC
TRBD1,TRBV3-1/TRBV3-2,TRBJ1-2,.,CASSRGQGASYGYTF,TGTGCCAGCAGCCGAGGACAGGGGGCCTCCTATGGCTACACCTTC
TRBD1,TRBV19,TRBJ2-4,.,CASSIPGQFKNIQYF,TGTGCCAGTAGTATCCCGGGACAGTTCAAAAACATTCAGTACTTC
.,TRBV3-1/TRBV3-2,TRBJ1-2,.,CASSQDNRVYGYTF,TGTGCCAGCAGCCAAGACAACAGGGTCTATGGCTACACCTTC
.,TRBV7-6,TRBJ1-3,once,CASSFRDGNTIYF,TGTGCCAGCAGCTTCCGGGATGGAAACACCATATATTTT
.,TRBV10-3,TRBJ2-7,.,CAISDPDGGGWYEQYF,TGTGCCATCAGTGACCCGGATGGAGGGGGCTGGTACGAGCAGTACTTC
.,TRBV28,TRBJ1-5,.,CASSPRGQPQHF,TGTGCCAGCAGTCCCCGTGGTCAGCCCCAGCATTTT
.,TRBV6-6,TRBJ2-7,.,CASLGSPSSYEQYF,TGTGCCTCGCTAGGCAGTCCTAGCTCCTACGAGCAGTACTTC
.,TRBV5-5,TRBJ1-6,.,CASSPTQGRYSPLHF,TGTGCCAGCAGCCCTACCCAGGGGCGATACTCACCCCTCCACTTT
TRBD1,TRBV19,TRBJ1-2,.,CASRPGQGLSNYGYTF,TGTGCCAGCAGACCGGGACAGGGGCTCTCGAACTATGGCTACACCTTC
TRBD2,TRBV7-8,TRBJ2-1,.,CASGTLAGGRNEQFF,TGTGCCAGCGGAACTCTAGCGGGGGGGAGGAATGAGCAGTTCTTC
.,TRBV5-8,TRBJ2-6,.,CASSLDTSGANVLTF,TGTGCCAGCAGCTTGGACACCTCTGGGGCCAACGTCCTGACTTTC
.,TRBV3-1/TRBV3-2,TRBJ2-2,few,CASSPLDTGELFF,TGTGCCAGCAGTCCTCTAGACACCGGGGAGCTGTTTTTT
.,TRBV5-6,TRBJ1-2,.,CASSLGASVNYGYTF,TGTGCCAGCAGCTTGGGCGCTTCGGTTAACTATGGCTACACCTTC
TRBD1,TRBV2,TRBJ2-3,few,CASSRQGLGTDTQYF,TGTGCCAGCAGTAGACAGGGGTTAGGCACAGATACGCAGTATTTT
TRBD1,TRBV5-6,TRBJ2-5,.,CASSSTSTGGKEAQYF,TGTGCCAGCAGCTCGACCTCGACAGGGGGCAAAGAGGCCCAGTACTTC
TRBD1,TRBV28,TRBJ1-4,few,CASFDRVYEKLFF,TGTGCCAGCTTCGACAGGGTCTATGAAAAACTGTTTTTT
.,TRBV5-6,TRBJ1-2,once,CASSLADRVPNYGYTF,TGTGCCAGCAGCTTGGCCGACAGAGTCCCTAACTATGGCTACACCTTC
.,TRBV2,TRBJ2-7,medium-sized,CASSLSRLSYEQYF,TGTGCCAGCAGTCTTTCCCGTCTCTCCTACGAGCAGTACTTC
TRBD1,TRBV11-2,TRBJ2-7,.,CASSSSDRGLREQYF,TGTGCCAGCAGCTCCTCGGACAGGGGGCTCCGCGAGCAGTACTTC
.,TRBV7-9,TRBJ2-2,once,CASSLGGNTGELFF,TGTGCCAGCAGCTTAGGCGGGAACACCGGGGAGCTGTTTTTT
TRBD1,TRBV18,TRBJ1-5,.,CASSTGVVNQPQHF,TGTGCCAGCTCGACAGGGGTCGTCAATCAGCCCCAGCATTTT
.,TRBV3-1/TRBV3-2,TRBJ1-3,.,CASSQARGSSGNTIYF,TGTGCCAGCAGCCAAGCTCGGGGGAGCTCTGGAAACACCATATATTTT
.,TRBV2,TRBJ1-1,.,CASSIAADSEAFF,TGTGCCAGCAGCATCGCCGCCGATTCTGAAGCTTTCTTT
.,TRBV7-9,TRBJ2-1,.,CASSLHVSGLLYNEQFF,TGTGCCAGCAGCTTACATGTGTCGGGGCTGTTATACAATGAGCAGTTCTTC
.,TRBV10-3,TRBJ2-5,once,CAISERGGGKGRTSETQYF,TGTGCCATCAGTGAGCGAGGTGGTGGGAAGGGACGTACTTCAGAGACCCAGTACTTC
.,TRBV28,TRBJ1-1,.,CASSGLVAGGTEAFF,TGTGCCAGCAGCGGCCTGGTGGCAGGCGGCACTGAAGCTTTCTTT
TRBD2,TRBV14,TRBJ2-1,.,CASSQWTSGRTYNEQFF,TGTGCCAGCAGCCAATGGACTAGCGGGAGAACCTACAATGAGCAGTTCTTC
.,TRBV5-1,TRBJ1-2,.,CASSLEGYDGYTF,TGCGCCAGCAGCTTGGAGGGGTATGATGGCTACACCTTC
.,TRBV4-2,TRBJ1-6,.,CASSQEKDSSYNSPLHF,TGTGCCAGCAGCCAAGAAAAGGATAGCTCCTATAATTCACCCCTCCACTTT
TRBD2,TRBV28,TRBJ2-7,.,CASSLSGGAHEQYF,TGTGCCAGCAGTCTTAGCGGGGGGGCCCACGAGCAGTACTTC
.,TRBV28,TRBJ2-7,.,CASGTYNEQYF,TGTGCCAGCGGGACGTATAACGAGCAGTACTTC
.,TRBV28,TRBJ1-1,.,CASSQRDLGAFF,TGTGCCAGCAGTCAGAGGGATCTAGGAGCTTTCTTT
.,TRBV7-9,TRBJ2-5,once,CASSQGHRETQYF,TGTGCCAGCAGCCAAGGGCACCGAGAGACCCAGTACTTC
.,TRBV6-5,TRBJ2-3,.,CATRASTDTQYF,TGTGCCACTCGCGCTAGCACAGATACGCAGTATTTT